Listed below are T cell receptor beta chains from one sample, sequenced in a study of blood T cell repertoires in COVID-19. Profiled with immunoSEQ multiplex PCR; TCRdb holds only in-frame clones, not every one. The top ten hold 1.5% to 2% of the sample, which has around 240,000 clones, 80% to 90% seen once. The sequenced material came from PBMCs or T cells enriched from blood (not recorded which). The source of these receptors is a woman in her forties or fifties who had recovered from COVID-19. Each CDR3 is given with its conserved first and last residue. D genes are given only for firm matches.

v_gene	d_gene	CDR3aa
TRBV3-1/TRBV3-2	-	CASSQDLGQGYYEQYF
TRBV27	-	CASSWASSYNEQFF
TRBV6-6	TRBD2	CASSYSLAGTDTQYF
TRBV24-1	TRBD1	CATSETGDVVNEQYF
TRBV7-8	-	CASSLEEGQTYEQYF
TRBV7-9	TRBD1	CASSPWTGSTANEKLFF
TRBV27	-	CASSYRVGQPQHF
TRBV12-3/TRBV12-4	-	CASSFPIGVEFF
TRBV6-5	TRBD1	CASSYSQGASGYTF
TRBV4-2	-	CASSQESWQGGNTGELFF
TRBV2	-	CASSGAREQFF
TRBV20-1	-	CSVQGSNEQFF
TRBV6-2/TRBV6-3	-	CASSYSITVQETQYF
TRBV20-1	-	CSATSSYEQYF
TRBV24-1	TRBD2	CATSDLAGEDEQFF
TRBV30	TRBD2	CAWSPGLAGVTEQFF
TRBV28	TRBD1	CASTRQGYTGELFF
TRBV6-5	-	CASSSSNTGELFF
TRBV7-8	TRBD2	CASSFPSGSSTDTQYF
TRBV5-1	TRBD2	CASSLRGGLDDEQYF
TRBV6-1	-	CASSERDSQSSYNSPLHF
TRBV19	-	CASSIEFGQSNSPLHF
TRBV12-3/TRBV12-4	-	CASNPGGTEAFF
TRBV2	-	CASRTDGYEQYF
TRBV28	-	CASKDSSTGELFF
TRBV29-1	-	CSVAGSEDTQYF
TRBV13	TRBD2	CASSFSFPVSEREVEAGELFF
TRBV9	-	CASSVRQASYEQYF
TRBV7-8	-	CASSLGGTGTHQPQHF
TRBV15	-	CATSRGGQGYGYTF
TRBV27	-	CASRDYSSTDTQYF
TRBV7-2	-	CASSLKGGVNQPQHF
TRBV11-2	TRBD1	CASSYGTGESYEQYF
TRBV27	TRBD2	CASSPWRETDTQYF
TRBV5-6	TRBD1	CASSLGQGTYNEQFF
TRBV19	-	CASAIQQGSNTGELFF
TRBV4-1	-	CASSPRDSSSYEQYF
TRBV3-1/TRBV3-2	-	CASSRQQVNSYGYTF
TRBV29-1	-	CSVDPDRNYGYTF
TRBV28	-	CASSPGGGTYNEQFF
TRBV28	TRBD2	CASSLGTSGVRRNEQYF
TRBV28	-	CASTPGYYNEQFF
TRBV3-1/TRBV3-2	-	CASSQGEIYGYTF
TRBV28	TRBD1	CASSPRGRRSGDYGYTF
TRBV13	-	CASSDSWPGTYEQYF
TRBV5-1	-	CASSLGLWSTEAFF
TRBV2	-	CASSESRDSADF
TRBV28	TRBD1	CASSFQDRDELFF
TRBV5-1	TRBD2	CASSLGASGNEQFF
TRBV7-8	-	CASSELGGGSEKLFF
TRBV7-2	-	CASRGAGSRTSYNEQFF
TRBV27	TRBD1	CASSSLTGWNEQYF
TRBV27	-	CASSPQGYGTDTQYF
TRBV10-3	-	CAISEYEDNIAEQFF
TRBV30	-	CAWRAGASGSQFF
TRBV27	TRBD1	CASSLGADRGAEAFF
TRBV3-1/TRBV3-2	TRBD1	CASSPTTGGEQYF